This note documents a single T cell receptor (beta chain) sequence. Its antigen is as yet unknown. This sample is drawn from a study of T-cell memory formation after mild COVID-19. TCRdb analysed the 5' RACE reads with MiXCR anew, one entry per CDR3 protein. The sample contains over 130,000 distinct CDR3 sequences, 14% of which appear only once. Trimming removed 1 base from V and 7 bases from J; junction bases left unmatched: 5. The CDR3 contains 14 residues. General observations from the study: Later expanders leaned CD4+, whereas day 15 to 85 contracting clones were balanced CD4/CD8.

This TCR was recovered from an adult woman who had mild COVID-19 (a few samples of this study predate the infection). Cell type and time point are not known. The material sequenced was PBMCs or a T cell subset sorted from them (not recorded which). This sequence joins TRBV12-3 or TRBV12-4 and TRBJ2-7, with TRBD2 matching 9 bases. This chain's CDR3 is CASSLVAGVGEQYF. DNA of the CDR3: TGTGCCAGCAGTTTAGTAGCGGGAGTGGGGGAGCAGTACTTC.